A few counts support the clone carrying this T cell receptor (beta chain). One end of the junction fails to match germline, which may point to a read error. The CDR3 contains 14 residues. Germline CDR1 and CDR2: SGHTA and FQGNSA. These data come from a study of human T cells and chemical hapten exposure. At the level of the study: In the roughly 24-week study, patients were dosed weekly with diphenylcyclopropenone on the scalp throughout. TCR yields per sample varied mostly from small pooled library volume differences.

TCRdb ran MiXCR on the RACE reads and lists one entry per CDR3 protein. The repertoire holds approximately 43,000 distinct CDR3 sequences, with over 3.5% as singletons. Time point defined: patch test 1, 2 weeks after DPC sensitization. Treatment reported: therapeutic diphenylcyclopropenone sensitization with weekly scalp DPC. Before extraction, the whole blood was not fractionated, and total RNA was taken from it. This specimen consisted of whole blood, obtained in connection with sensitization to the hapten diphenylcyclopropenone (DPC). The chain joins TRBV7-2 to TRBJ2-5; the match to TRBD2 covers 11 bases. The clonotype comes from a man in his fifties with alopecia areata. Some clones in this sample may be carry-over from other donors' samples. CDR3 loop: CASRLAGGPETQYF. The CDR3 DNA reads TGTGCCAGCAGATTAGCGGGAGGGCCGGAGACCCAGTACTTC.